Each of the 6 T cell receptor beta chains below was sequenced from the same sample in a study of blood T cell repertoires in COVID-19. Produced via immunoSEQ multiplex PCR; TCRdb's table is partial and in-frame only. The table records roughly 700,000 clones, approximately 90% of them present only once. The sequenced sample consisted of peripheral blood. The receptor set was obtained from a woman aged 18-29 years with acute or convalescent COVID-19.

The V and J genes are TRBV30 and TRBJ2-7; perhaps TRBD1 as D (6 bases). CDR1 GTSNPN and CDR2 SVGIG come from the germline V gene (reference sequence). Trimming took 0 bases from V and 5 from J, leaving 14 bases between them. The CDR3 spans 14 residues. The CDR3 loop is CAWSVGQGTNEQYF. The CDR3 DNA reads TGTGCCTGGAGTGTAGGTCAGGGGACCAACGAGCAGTACTTC.

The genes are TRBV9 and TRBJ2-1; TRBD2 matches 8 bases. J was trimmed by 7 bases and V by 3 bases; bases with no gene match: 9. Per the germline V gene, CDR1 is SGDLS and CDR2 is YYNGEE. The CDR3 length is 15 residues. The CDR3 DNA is TGTGCCAGCAGCGCGGGGGGGCCGGTGGGAAATGAGCAGTTCTTC. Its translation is CASSAGGPVGNEQFF.

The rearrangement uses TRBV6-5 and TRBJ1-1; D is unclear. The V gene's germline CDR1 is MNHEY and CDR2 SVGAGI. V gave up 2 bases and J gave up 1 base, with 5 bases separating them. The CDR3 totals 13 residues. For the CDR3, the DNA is TGTGCCAGCAGTTACGTAGAGAACACTGAAGCTTTCTTT. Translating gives CASSYVENTEAFF.

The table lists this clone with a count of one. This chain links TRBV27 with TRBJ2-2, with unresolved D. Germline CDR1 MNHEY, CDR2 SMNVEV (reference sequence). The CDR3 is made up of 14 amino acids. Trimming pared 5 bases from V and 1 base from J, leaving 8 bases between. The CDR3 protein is CASSPGLNTGELFF. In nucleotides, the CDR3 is TGTGCCAGCAGTCCTGGGCTGAACACCGGGGAGCTGTTTTTT.

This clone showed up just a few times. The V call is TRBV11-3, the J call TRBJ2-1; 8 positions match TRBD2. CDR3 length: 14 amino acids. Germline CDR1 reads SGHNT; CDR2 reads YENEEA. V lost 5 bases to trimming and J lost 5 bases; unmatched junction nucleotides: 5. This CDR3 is CASSPSAGDNEQFF. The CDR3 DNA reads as TGTGCCAGCAGCCCTTCAGCGGGGGACAATGAGCAGTTCTTC. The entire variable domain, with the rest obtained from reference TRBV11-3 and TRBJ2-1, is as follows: EAGVVQSPRYKIIEKKQPVAFWCNPISGHNTLYWYLQNLGQGPELLIRYENEEAVDDSQLPKDRFSAERLKGVDSTLKIQPAELGDSAVYLCASSPSAGDNEQFFGPGTRLTVL.

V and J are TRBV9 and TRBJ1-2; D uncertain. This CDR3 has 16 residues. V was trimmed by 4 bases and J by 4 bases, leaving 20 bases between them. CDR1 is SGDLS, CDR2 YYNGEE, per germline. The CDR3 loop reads CASSSEDGGFSYGYTF. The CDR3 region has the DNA TGTGCCAGCAGCTCGGAAGACGGAGGATTCTCCTATGGCTACACCTTC.